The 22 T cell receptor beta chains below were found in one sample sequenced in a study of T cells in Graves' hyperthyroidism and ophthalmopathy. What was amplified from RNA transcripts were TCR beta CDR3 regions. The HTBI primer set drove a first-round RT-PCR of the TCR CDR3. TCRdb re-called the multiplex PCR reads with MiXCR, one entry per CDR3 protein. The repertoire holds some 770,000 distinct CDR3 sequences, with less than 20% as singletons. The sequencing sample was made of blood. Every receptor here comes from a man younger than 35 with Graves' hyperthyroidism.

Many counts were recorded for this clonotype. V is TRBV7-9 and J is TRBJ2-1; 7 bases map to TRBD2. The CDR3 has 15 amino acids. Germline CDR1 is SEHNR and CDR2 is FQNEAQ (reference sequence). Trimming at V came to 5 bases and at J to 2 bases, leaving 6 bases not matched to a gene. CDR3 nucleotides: TGTGCCAGCAGCCACCCGGGACTAACCTACAATGAGCAGTTCTTC. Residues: CASSHPGLTYNEQFF.

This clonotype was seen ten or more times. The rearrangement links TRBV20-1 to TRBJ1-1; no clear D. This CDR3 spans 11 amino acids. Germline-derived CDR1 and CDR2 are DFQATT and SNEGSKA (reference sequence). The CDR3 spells CRVAGNTEAFF. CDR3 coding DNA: TGCAGGGTTGCAGGGAACACTGAAGCTTTCTTT.

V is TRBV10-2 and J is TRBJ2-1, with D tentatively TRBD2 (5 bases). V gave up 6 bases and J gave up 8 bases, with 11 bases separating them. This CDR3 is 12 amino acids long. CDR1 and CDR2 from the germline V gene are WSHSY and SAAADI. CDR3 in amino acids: CASSGPGDEQFF. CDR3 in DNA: TGCGCCAGCAGCGGTCCCGGGGATGAGCAGTTCTTC.

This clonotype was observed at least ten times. CDR3 amino acids: CASSPMGGSGKETQYF. The CDR3 nucleotides are TGTGCCAGCAGTCCAATGGGGGGTAGCGGGAAAGAGACCCAGTACTTC. The chain links TRBV28 to TRBJ2-5; 8 nucleotides line up with TRBD2. The CDR3 totals 16 residues. Germline assignment: CDR1 MDHEN and CDR2 SYDVKM. The V gene end was trimmed by 5 bases and the J gene end by 3 bases; junction bases not matched to a gene: 11.

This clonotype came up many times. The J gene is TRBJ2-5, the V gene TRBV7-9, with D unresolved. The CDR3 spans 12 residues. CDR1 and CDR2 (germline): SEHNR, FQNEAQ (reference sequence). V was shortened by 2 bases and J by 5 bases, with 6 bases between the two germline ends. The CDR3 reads CASSLSYETQYF. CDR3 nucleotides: TGTGCCAGCAGCTTAAGTTATGAGACCCAGTACTTC.

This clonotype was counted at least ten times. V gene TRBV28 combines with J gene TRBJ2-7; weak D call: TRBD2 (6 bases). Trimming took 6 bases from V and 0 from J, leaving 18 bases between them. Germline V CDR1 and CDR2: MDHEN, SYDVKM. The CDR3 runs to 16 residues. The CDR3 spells CASSLSRGMSSYEQYF. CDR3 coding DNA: TGTGCCAGCAGCTTGAGTCGCGGGATGAGCTCCTACGAGCAGTACTTC. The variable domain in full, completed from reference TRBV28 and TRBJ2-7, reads DVKVTQSSRYLVKRTGEKVFLECVQDMDHENMFWYRQDPGLGLRLIYFSYDVKMKEKGDIPEGYSVSREKKERFSLILESASTNQTSMYLCASSLSRGMSSYEQYFGPGTRLTVT.

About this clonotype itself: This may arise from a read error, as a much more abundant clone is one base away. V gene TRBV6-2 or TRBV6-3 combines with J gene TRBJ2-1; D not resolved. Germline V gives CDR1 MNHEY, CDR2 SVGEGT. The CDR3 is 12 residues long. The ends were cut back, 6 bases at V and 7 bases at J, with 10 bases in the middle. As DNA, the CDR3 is TGTGCCAGCAGACAAACTCGAAATGAGCAGTTCTTC. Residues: CASRQTRNEQFF.

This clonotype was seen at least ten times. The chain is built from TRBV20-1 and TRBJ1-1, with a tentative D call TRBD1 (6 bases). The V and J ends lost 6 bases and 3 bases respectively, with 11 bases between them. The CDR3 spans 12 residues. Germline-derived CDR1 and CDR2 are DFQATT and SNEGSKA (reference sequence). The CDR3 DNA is TGCAGTGCAACAGGGCGGCACACTGAAGCTTTCTTT. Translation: CSATGRHTEAFF.

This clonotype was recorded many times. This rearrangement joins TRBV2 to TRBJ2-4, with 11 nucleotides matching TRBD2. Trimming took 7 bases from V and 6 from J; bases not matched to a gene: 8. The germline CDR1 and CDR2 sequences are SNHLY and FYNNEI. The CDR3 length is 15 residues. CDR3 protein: CASTGTSGTGNIQYF. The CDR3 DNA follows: TGTGCCAGCACCGGGACTAGCGGTACGGGAAACATTCAGTACTTC.

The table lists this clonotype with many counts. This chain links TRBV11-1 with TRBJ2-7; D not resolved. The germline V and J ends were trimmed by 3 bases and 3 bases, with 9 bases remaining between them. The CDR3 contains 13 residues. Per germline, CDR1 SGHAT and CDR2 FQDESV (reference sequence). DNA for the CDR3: TGTGCCAGCAGCTTCGGAGTCCGCTACGAGCAGTACTTC. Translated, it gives CASSFGVRYEQYF.

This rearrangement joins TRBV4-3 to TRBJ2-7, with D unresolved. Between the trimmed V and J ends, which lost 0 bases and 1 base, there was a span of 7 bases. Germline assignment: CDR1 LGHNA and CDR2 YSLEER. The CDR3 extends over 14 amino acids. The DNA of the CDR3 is TGCGCCAGCAGCCAAGAGGCACTTTCCTACGAGCAGTACTTC. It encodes CASSQEALSYEQYF.

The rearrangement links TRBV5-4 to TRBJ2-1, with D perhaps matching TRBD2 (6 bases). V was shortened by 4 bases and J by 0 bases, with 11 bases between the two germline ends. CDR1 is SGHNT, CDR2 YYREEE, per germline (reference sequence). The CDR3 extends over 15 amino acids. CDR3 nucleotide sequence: TGTGCCAGCAGCGGGAGGACTCTCTCCTACAATGAGCAGTTCTTC. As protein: CASSGRTLSYNEQFF.

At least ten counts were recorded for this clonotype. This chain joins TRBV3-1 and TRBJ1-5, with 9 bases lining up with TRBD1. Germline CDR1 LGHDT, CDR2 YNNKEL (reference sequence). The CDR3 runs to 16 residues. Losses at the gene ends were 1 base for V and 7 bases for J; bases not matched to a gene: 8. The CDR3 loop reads CASSQARGTGYQPQHF. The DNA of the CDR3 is TGTGCCAGCAGCCAAGCTCGTGGGACAGGGTACCAGCCCCAGCATTTT.

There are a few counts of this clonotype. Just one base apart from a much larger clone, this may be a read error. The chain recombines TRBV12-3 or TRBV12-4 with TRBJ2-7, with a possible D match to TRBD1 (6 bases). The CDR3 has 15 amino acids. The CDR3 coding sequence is TGTGCCAGCAGATCCAACAGGGCTAGCTCCTGCGAGCAGTACTTC. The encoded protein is CASRSNRASSCEQYF.

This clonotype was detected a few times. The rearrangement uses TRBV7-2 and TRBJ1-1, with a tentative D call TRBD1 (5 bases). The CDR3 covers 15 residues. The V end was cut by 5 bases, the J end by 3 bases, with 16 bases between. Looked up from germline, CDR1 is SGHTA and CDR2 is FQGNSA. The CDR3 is CASSLSGGGDTEAFF. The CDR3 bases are TGTGCCAGCAGCCTCAGCGGGGGTGGGGACACTGAAGCTTTCTTT.

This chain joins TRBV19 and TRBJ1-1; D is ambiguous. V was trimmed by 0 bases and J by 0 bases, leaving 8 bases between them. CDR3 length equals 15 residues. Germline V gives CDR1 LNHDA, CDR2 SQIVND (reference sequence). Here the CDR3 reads CASSIEAGMNTEAFF. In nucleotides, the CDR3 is TGTGCCAGTAGTATAGAGGCGGGCATGAACACTGAAGCTTTCTTT. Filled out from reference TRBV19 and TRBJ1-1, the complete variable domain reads DGGITQSPKYLFRKEGQNVTLSCEQNLNHDAMYWYRQDPGQGLRLIYYSQIVNDFQKGDIAEGYSVSREKKESFPLTVTSAQKNPTAFYLCASSIEAGMNTEAFFGQGTRLTVV.

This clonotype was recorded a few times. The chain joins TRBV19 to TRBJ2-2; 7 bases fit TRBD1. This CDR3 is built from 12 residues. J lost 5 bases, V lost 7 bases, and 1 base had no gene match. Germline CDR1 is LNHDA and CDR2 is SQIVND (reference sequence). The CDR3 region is CASKGQTGELFF. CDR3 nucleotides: TGTGCCAGTAAGGGACAGACCGGGGAGCTGTTTTTT. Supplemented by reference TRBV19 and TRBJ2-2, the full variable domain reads DGGITQSPKYLFRKEGQNVTLSCEQNLNHDAMYWYRQDPGQGLRLIYYSQIVNDFQKGDIAEGYSVSREKKESFPLTVTSAQKNPTAFYLCASKGQTGELFFGEGSRLTVL.

The CDR3 here is CASSSTAEGEKLFF. DNA for the CDR3: TGTGCCAGCAGTTCGACAGCCGAGGGGGAAAAACTGTTTTTT. The V and J genes are TRBV2 and TRBJ1-4; a possible D gene is TRBD1 (5 bases). The germline V gene has CDR1 SNHLY and CDR2 FYNNEI. V was clipped by 5 bases and J by 8 bases, with 15 bases between them. The CDR3 runs 14 residues. Combining the CDR3 with reference TRBV2 and TRBJ1-4 gives the whole variable domain EPEVTQTPSHQVTQMGQEVILRCVPISNHLYFYWYRQILGQKVEFLVSFYNNEISEKSEIFDDQFSVERPDGSNFTLKIRSTKLEDSAMYFCASSSTAEGEKLFFGSGTQLSVL.

CDR3 protein: CSGSRAGGSEQYF. Written as DNA, the CDR3 is TGCAGTGGATCGAGGGCGGGAGGATCCGAGCAGTACTTC. The V gene is TRBV20-1, the J gene TRBJ2-7, with 8 bases that match TRBD2. The V gene's germline CDR1 is DFQATT and CDR2 SNEGSKA (reference sequence). Trimming removed 7 bases from V and 6 bases from J; junction bases left unmatched: 11. This CDR3 is built from 13 residues.

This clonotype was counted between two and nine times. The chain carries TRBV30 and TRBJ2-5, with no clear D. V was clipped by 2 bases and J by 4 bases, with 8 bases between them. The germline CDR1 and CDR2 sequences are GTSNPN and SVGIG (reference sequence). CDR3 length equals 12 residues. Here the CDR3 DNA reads TGTGCCTGGAGTAGAATGTTAGAGACCCAGTACTTC. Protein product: CAWSRMLETQYF.

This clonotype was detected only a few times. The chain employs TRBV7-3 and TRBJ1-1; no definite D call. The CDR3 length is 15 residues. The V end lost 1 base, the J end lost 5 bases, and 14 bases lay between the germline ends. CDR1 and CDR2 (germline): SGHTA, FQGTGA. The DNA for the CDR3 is TGTGCCAGCAGCTTAAAAGGCACCCGAAGGACTGAAGCTTTCTTT. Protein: CASSLKGTRRTEAFF.

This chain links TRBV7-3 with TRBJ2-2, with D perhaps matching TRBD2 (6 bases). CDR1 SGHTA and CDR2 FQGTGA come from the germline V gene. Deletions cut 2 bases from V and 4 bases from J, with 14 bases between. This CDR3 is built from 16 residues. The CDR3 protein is CASSLRPGAGTGELFF. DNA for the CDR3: TGTGCCAGCAGCTTACGTCCGGGAGCGGGCACCGGGGAGCTGTTTTTT.